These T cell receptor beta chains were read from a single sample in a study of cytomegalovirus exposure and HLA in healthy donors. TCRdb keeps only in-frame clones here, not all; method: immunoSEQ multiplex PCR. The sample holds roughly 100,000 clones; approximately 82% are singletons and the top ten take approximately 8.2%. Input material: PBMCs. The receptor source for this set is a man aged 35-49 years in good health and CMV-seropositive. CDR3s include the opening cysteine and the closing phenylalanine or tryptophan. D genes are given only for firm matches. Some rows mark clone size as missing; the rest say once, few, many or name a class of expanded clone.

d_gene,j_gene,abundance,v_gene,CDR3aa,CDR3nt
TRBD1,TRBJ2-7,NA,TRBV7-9,CASSLSTGGFYEQYF,TGTGCCAGCAGCTTATCGACAGGGGGATTTTACGAGCAGTACTTC
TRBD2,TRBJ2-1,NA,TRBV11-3,CASSGLAGYNEQFF,TGTGCCAGCAGTGGACTAGCGGGATATAATGAGCAGTTCTTC
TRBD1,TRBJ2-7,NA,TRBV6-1,CASSPLTGARNEQYF,TGTGCCAGCAGTCCTCTTACAGGGGCTAGAAACGAGCAGTACTTC
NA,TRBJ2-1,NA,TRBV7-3,CASSLTFGGGDSNEQFF,TGTGCCAGCAGCTTAACCTTCGGCGGGGGCGATTCCAATGAGCAGTTCTTC
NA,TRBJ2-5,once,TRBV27,CASSPRGGSGSETQYF,TGTGCCAGCAGTCCGCGGGGTGGTTCAGGGTCTGAGACCCAGTACTTC
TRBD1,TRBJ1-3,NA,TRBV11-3,CASSVGYRDSSGNTIYF,TGTGCCAGCAGTGTCGGTTACCGGGACAGCTCTGGAAACACCATATATTTT
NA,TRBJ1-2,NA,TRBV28,CASSAVTGIGYTF,TGTGCCAGCAGTGCCGTTACAGGGATTGGCTACACCTTC
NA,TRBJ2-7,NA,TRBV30,CAWSRSVYEQYF,TGTGCCTGGAGTCGATCGGTCTACGAGCAGTACTTC
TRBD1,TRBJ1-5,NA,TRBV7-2,CASRPGTGNQPQHF,TGTGCCAGCAGGCCGGGGACAGGGAATCAGCCCCAGCATTTT
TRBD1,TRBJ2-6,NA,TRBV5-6,CASSSLRTGGASGANVLTF,TGTGCCAGCAGCTCCCTCCGGACAGGGGGCGCCTCTGGGGCCAACGTCCTGACTTTC
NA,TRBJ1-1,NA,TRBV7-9,CASGDKRGGEEAFF,TGTGCCAGCGGAGACAAGCGGGGGGGCGAAGAAGCTTTCTTT
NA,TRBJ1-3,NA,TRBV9,CASSVQGSGNTIYF,TGTGCCAGCAGCGTTCAGGGGTCCGGAAACACCATATATTTT
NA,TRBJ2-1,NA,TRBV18,CASSPRLALQFF,TGTGCCAGCTCACCACGGTTGGCTCTGCAGTTCTTC
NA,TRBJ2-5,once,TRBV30,CAWSIRSEETQYF,TGTGCCTGGAGTATCCGTTCTGAAGAGACCCAGTACTTC
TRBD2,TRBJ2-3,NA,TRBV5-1,CASSSQTSGKTDTQYF,TGCGCCAGCAGCTCCCAGACTAGCGGGAAAACAGATACGCAGTATTTT
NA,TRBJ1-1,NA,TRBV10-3,CAISPRGGTEAFF,TGTGCCATCAGTCCCCGGGGGGGCACTGAAGCTTTCTTT
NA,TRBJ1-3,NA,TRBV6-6,CASSTQGSGNTIYF,TGTGCCAGCAGTACGCAGGGTTCTGGAAACACCATATATTTT
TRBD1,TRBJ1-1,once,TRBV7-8,CASSWGQVDEAFF,TGTGCCAGCAGCTGGGGACAGGTCGATGAAGCTTTCTTT
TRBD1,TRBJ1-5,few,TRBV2,CASSDGQGAPQPQHF,TGTGCCAGCAGCGACGGACAGGGTGCGCCTCAGCCCCAGCATTTT
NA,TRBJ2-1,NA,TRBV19,CASSMSGIPYNEQFF,TGTGCCAGTAGTATGTCAGGGATCCCCTACAATGAGCAGTTCTTC
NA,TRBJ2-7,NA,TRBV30,CAWSRGGNEQYF,TGTGCCTGGAGTAGGGGGGGGAACGAGCAGTACTTC
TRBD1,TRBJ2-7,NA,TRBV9,CASSPADRGRDEQYF,TGTGCCAGCAGCCCCGCGGACAGGGGTAGGGACGAGCAGTACTTC
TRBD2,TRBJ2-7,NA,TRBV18,CASSPATSGSSEQYF,TGTGCCAGCTCACCAGCGACTAGCGGGAGCAGCGAGCAGTACTTC
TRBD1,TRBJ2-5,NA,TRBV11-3,CASSLDLRDRGLKETQYF,TGTGCCAGCAGCTTAGACCTCCGGGACAGGGGGCTCAAAGAGACCCAGTACTTC
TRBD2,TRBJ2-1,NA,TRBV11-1,CASSPRLGVAGVGSNEQFF,TGTGCCAGCAGCCCGCGTTTGGGAGTAGCGGGAGTGGGTAGCAATGAGCAGTTCTTC
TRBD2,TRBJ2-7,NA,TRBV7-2,CASSLGGRGYYEQYF,TGTGCCAGCAGCTTAGGCGGGAGGGGGTACTACGAGCAGTACTTC
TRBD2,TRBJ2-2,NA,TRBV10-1,CASSQGTTSGRTNTGELFF,TGCGCCAGCAGTCAGGGAACTACTAGCGGGAGGACGAACACCGGGGAGCTGTTTTTT
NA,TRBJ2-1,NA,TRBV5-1,CASSPPDYNAYNEQFF,TGCGCCAGCAGCCCGCCGGACTACAATGCCTACAATGAGCAGTTCTTC
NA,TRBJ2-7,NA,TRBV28,CASSPNRVDDEQYF,TGTGCCAGCAGCCCGAACAGGGTCGACGACGAGCAGTACTTC
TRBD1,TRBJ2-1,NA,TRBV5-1,CASSLEDRGNEQFF,TGCGCCAGCAGCTTGGAGGACAGGGGCAATGAGCAGTTCTTC
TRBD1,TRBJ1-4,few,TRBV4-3,CASSQGDSQNEKLFF,TGCGCCAGCAGCCAAGGGGACAGTCAAAATGAAAAACTGTTTTTT
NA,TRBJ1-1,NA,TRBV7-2,CASSPRESSTGAFF,TGTGCCAGCAGCCCTCGGGAGTCCTCCACGGGGGCTTTCTTT
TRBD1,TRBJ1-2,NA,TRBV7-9,CASSQDGATGLGYTF,TGTGCCAGCAGCCAGGACGGGGCGACAGGGCTTGGCTACACCTTC
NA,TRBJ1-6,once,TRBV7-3,CASSLTSSYNSPLHF,TGTGCCAGCAGCTTAACGAGCTCCTATAATTCACCCCTCCACTTT
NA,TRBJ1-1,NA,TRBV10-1,CASSESIGAGWWPDTEAFF,TGCGCCAGCAGTGAGTCGATTGGGGCAGGGTGGTGGCCGGACACTGAAGCTTTCTTT
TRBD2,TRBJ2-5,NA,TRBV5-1,CASSVRLAVQETQYF,TGCGCCAGCAGCGTAAGACTAGCGGTACAAGAGACCCAGTACTTC
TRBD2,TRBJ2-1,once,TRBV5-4,CASSTLAGDSSSYNEQFF,TGTGCCAGCAGCACTCTAGCGGGAGATTCATCTTCCTACAATGAGCAGTTCTTC
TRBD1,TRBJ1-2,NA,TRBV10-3,CAIRQDRGDGYTF,TGTGCCATCAGACAGGACAGGGGGGATGGCTACACCTTC
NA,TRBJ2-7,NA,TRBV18,CASSPQVESGETYEQYF,TGTGCCAGCTCACCACAGGTCGAGTCGGGGGAGACCTACGAGCAGTACTTC
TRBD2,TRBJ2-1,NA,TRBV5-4,CASSSGLAPYNEQFF,TGTGCCAGCAGCTCGGGACTAGCGCCCTACAATGAGCAGTTCTTC
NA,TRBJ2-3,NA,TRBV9,CASSVAQGWGTDTQYF,TGTGCCAGCAGCGTAGCACAGGGATGGGGCACAGATACGCAGTATTTT